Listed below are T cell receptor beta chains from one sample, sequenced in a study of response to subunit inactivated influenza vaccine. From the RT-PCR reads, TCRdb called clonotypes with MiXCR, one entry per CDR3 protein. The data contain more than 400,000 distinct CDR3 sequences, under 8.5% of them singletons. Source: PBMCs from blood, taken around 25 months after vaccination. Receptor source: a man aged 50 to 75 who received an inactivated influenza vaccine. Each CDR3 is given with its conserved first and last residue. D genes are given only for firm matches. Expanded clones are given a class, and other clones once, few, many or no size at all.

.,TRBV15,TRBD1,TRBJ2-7,CATSRRQGSYEQYF,TGTGCCACCAGCAGAAGACAGGGTAGCTACGAGCAGTACTTC
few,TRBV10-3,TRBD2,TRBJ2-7,CAISRGGYEQYF,TGTGCCATCAGTCGGGGGGGGTACGAGCAGTACTTC
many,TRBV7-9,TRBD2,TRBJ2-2,CASSLAPGGSTGELFF,TGTGCCAGCAGCTTAGCGCCGGGAGGGAGCACCGGGGAGCTGTTTTTT
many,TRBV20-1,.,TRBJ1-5,CSAAMSGQPQHF,TGCAGTGCCGCTATGTCCGGTCAGCCCCAGCATTTT
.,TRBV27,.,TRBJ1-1,CASSLAPRVNEAFF,TGTGCCAGCAGTCTCGCCCCCAGGGTGAATGAAGCTTTCTTT
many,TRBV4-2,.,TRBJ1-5,CASSQDPVSNQPQHF,TGTGCCAGCAGCCAAGATCCTGTAAGCAATCAGCCCCAGCATTTT
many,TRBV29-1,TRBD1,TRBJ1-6,CSASLGQGTLHF,TGCAGCGCCAGCCTGGGACAGGGCACCCTCCACTTT
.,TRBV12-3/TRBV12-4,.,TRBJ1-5,CASSPADNQPQHF,TGTGCCAGCAGTCCCGCGGACAATCAGCCCCAGCATTTT
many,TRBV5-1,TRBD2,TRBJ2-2,CASSLLTSGNTGELFF,TGCGCCAGCAGCTTGTTGACTAGCGGAAACACCGGGGAGCTGTTTTTT
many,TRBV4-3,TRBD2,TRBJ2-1,CASSQDPWTSGGPADEQFF,TGCGCCAGCAGCCAAGATCCCTGGACTAGCGGGGGCCCCGCAGATGAGCAGTTCTTC
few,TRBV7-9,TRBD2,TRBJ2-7,CASSLEGTSREQYF,TGTGCCAGCAGCTTAGAGGGGACTAGTCGCGAGCAGTACTTC
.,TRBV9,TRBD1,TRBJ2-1,CASSVGFPGQGYNEQFF,TGTGCCAGCAGCGTAGGGTTCCCGGGACAGGGGTACAATGAGCAGTTCTTC
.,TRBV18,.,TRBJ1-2,CASSPGEIRYGYTF,TGTGCCAGCTCACCGGGGGAGATCCGGTATGGCTACACCTTC
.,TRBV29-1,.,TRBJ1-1,CSVEGRLVNTEAFF,TGCAGCGTTGAAGGCCGTTTAGTTAACACTGAAGCTTTCTTT
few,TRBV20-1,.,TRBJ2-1,CSAARGHEQFF,TGCAGTGCGGCTAGAGGGCACGAGCAGTTCTTC
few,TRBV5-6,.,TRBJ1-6,CASSATDRLNSPLHF,TGTGCCAGCAGCGCAACTGACAGGCTAAATTCACCCCTCCACTTT
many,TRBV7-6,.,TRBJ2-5,CASSLAVGAQETQYF,TGTGCCAGCAGCTTAGCTGTGGGGGCACAAGAGACCCAGTACTTC
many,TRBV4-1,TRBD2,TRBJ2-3,CASSQLATGTSSDTQYF,TGCGCCAGCAGCCAACTCGCGACCGGGACTAGCTCGGATACGCAGTATTTT
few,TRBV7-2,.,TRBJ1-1,CASSLIKLNTEAFF,TGTGCCAGCAGCTTAATAAAGCTGAACACTGAAGCTTTCTTT
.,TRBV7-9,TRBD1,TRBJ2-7,CASSYGTGVVEQYF,TGTGCCAGCAGCTACGGGACAGGGGTAGTCGAGCAGTACTTC
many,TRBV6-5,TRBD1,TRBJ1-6,CASSYTGQGTSPLHF,TGTGCCAGCAGTTACACCGGACAGGGTACTTCACCCCTCCACTTT
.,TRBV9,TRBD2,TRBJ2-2,CASTSGPNTGELFF,TGTGCCAGCACTAGCGGGCCGAACACCGGGGAGCTGTTTTTT
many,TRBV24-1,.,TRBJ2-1,CATSDLQGRRGHNEQFF,TGTGCCACCAGTGATTTACAGGGACGGAGGGGTCACAATGAGCAGTTCTTC
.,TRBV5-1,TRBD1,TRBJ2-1,CASSLRDRALNEQFF,TGCGCCAGCAGCCTCCGGGACAGGGCTCTCAATGAGCAGTTCTTC
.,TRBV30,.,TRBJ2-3,CAWSVGGITDTQYF,TGTGCCTGGAGTGTCGGTGGGATTACAGATACGCAGTATTTT
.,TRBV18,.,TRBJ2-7,CASSPTGWEQYF,TGTGCCAGCTCACCAACAGGGTGGGAGCAGTACTTC
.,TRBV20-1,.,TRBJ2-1,CSARGELIQGHDLNEQFF,TGCAGTGCCAGGGGGGAGCTTATCCAGGGGCACGATTTGAATGAGCAGTTCTTC
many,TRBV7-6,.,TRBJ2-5,CASSSGRLETQYF,TGTGCCAGCAGCTCCGGGAGATTGGAGACCCAGTACTTC
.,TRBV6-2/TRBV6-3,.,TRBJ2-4,CASRTLRDALAKNIQYF,TGTGCCAGCAGAACACTACGGGACGCCCTTGCCAAAAACATTCAGTACTTC
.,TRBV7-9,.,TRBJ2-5,CASSPPGGRETQYF,TGTGCCAGCAGCCCCCCTGGGGGGAGGGAGACCCAGTACTTC
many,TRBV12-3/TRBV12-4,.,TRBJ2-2,CASSNGVSGELFF,TGTGCCAGCAGTAACGGAGTATCGGGGGAGCTGTTTTTT
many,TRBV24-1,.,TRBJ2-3,CATSGGLDTQYF,TGTGCCACCAGTGGGGGCCTGGATACGCAGTATTTT
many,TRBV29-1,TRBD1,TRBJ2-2,CSVEEGQPNTGELFF,TGCAGCGTTGAAGAGGGACAGCCGAACACCGGGGAGCTGTTTTTT
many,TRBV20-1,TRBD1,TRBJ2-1,CSARGDRGSYNEQFF,TGCAGTGCTAGAGGCGACAGGGGATCCTACAATGAGCAGTTCTTC
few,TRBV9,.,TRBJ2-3,CASRGRESPDTQYF,TGTGCCAGCAGGGGCAGAGAATCTCCAGATACGCAGTATTTT
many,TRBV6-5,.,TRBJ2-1,CASEPGGSAYNEQFF,TGTGCCAGCGAACCTGGCGGGTCGGCCTACAATGAGCAGTTCTTC
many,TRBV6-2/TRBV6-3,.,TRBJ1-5,CASRGGTTGGQPQHF,TGTGCCAGCAGGGGTGGGACAACAGGCGGTCAGCCCCAGCATTTT
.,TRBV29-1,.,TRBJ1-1,CSVEPLNTNTEAFF,TGCAGCGTTGAACCGCTCAATACGAACACTGAAGCTTTCTTT
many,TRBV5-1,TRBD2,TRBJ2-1,CASSLERDYNEQFF,TGCGCCAGCAGCTTGGAGCGGGACTACAATGAGCAGTTCTTC
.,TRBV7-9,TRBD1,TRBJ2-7,CASSTGTGYYEQYF,TGTGCCAGCAGCACCGGGACAGGGTACTACGAGCAGTACTTC
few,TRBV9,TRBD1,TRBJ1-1,CASSVGQGASNTEAFF,TGTGCCAGCAGCGTAGGACAGGGGGCTTCGAACACTGAAGCTTTCTTT
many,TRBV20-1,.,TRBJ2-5,CSAREPQDFQETQYF,TGCAGTGCTAGAGAACCCCAGGACTTCCAAGAGACCCAGTACTTC
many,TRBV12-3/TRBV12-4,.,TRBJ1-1,CASSLLRMNTEAFF,TGTGCCAGCAGTTTGTTACGGATGAACACTGAAGCTTTCTTT
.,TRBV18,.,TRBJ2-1,CASSPGGGGSTDSRFF,TGTGCCAGCTCACCCGGGGGAGGAGGGTCTACGGACAGCCGGTTCTTC
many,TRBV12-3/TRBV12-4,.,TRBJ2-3,CASSLRTDTQYF,TGCGCCAGCAGCTTGAGAACAGATACGCAGTATTTT
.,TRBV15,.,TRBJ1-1,CATCRDLAGNTEAFF,TGTGCCACCTGCAGAGATCTGGCAGGGAACACTGAAGCTTTCTTT
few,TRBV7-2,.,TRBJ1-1,CASSLAGGPGEAFF,TGTGCCAGCAGCTTAGCCGGGGGACCTGGGGAAGCTTTCTTT
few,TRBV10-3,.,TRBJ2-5,CAISETETQYF,TGTGCCATCAGTGAGACGGAGACCCAGTACTTC